Below, 32 T cell receptor beta chains from the same sample are listed, as sequenced in a study of T-cell reconstitution after alpha-beta-depleted transplantation in children. Preparing the TCRbeta library involved the use of unique molecular identifiers. Each CDR3 protein is one row after TCRdb ran MiXCR on the PCR reads. The sample lists 240,000 or so distinct CDR3 sequences, under 9.5% occurring once. The sample consisted of PBMCs, mostly from graft donor cells, taken 180 days after TCRalphabeta/CD19-depleted stem cell transplant. These receptors came from a male patient aged 10-17 years who had a stem cell transplant for acute lymphoblastic leukemia, so the T cells may come from the graft donor.

This clonotype was detected many times. The J gene is TRBJ2-5, the V gene TRBV21-1; TRBD2, as called in the table, went unchecked against the DNA. TRBV21-1 is a pseudogene segment. The CDR3 is made up of 17 amino acids. The CDR3 sequence: CASHRRSPTPLQETQYF. In DNA form, the CDR3 reads TGTGCCAGCCATAGGAGGAGCCCAACCCCCCTCCAAGAGACCCAGTACTTC.

Ten or more counts support this clonotype. The V gene is TRBV28, the J gene TRBJ1-1; D is perhaps TRBD1 (6 bases). The CDR3 is made up of 17 amino acids. Germline loops: CDR1 MDHEN, CDR2 SYDVKM. V shed 5 bases and J shed 2 bases, with 21 bases lying between them. This CDR3 is CASSALSPRGLNTEAFF. The CDR3 nucleotides are TGTGCCAGCAGTGCCCTCTCTCCCAGGGGTCTAAACACTGAAGCTTTCTTT.

This clonotype was counted ten times or more. The V gene is TRBV25-1, the J gene TRBJ2-1, with D possibly TRBD2 on 7 matching bases. Germline lookup yields CDR1 MGHDK and CDR2 SYGVNS. V shed 0 bases and J shed 8 bases, with 11 bases lying between them. The CDR3 length is 14 residues. In DNA, the CDR3 is TGTGCCAGCAGTGAATATTGGGGGGGGCATGAGCAGTTCTTC. This sequence encodes CASSEYWGGHEQFF. Full variable domain (missing parts from reference TRBV25-1 and TRBJ2-1): EADIYQTPRYLVIGTGKKITLECSQTMGHDKMYWYQQDPGMELHLIHYSYGVNSTEKGDLSSESTVSRIRTEHFPLTLESARPSHTSQYLCASSEYWGGHEQFFGPGTRLTVL.

This clonotype was seen many times. This chain links TRBV20-1 with TRBJ2-7; D is undetermined. CDR3 size: 12 residues. Germline CDR1 DFQATT, CDR2 SNEGSKA (reference sequence). V was clipped by 7 bases and J by 3 bases, with 13 bases between them. As DNA, the CDR3 is TGCAGTGTGCCGCCGAGTGGCTACGAGCAGTACTTC. Its protein product is CSVPPSGYEQYF.

This clonotype occurred many times. The rearrangement joins TRBV11-2 to TRBJ1-5; no clear D gene. The CDR3 extends over 18 amino acids. CDR1 and CDR2 from the germline V gene are SGHAT and FQNNGV. Trimming stripped 5 bases from V and 0 bases from J, with 20 bases between. CDR3 nucleotide sequence: TGTGCCAGCAGCCAAGGGTCCCCTTGGGAATATAGCAATCAGCCCCAGCATTTT. Translation gives CASSQGSPWEYSNQPQHF.

This clonotype was observed at least ten times. The V gene is TRBV7-2, the J gene TRBJ1-2; TRBD1 aligns across 7 bases. Per germline, CDR1 SGHTA and CDR2 FQGNSA. The CDR3 consists of 15 residues. V lost 1 base, J lost 5 bases, and 7 bases stayed unmatched. The CDR3 protein is CASSLERTGVYGYTF. CDR3 nucleotides: TGTGCCAGCAGCTTAGAGAGGACAGGAGTTTATGGCTACACCTTC.

This clonotype was seen at least ten times. The chain couples TRBV12-3 or TRBV12-4 to TRBJ1-1; 7 bases fit TRBD1. This CDR3 contains 16 residues. The ends lost 5 bases at V and 0 bases at J; junction bases unmatched: 9. The CDR3 bases are TGTGCCAGCAGTCCCCGTCAGGGGGGAATGAACACTGAAGCTTTCTTT. Translating gives CASSPRQGGMNTEAFF.

This clonotype has ten or more counts. This sequence joins TRBV2 and TRBJ2-1, with D maybe TRBD2 (5 bases). The CDR3 covers 15 residues. Germline V gene data show CDR1 as SNHLY and CDR2 as FYNNEI. Trimming took off 2 bases at V and 4 bases at J, with 12 bases between the two ends. The DNA for the CDR3 is TGTGCCAGCAGTGAAATCGCGGGCCTATACAATGAGCAGTTCTTC. Translating it yields CASSEIAGLYNEQFF.

This clonotype was picked up many times. The chain recombines TRBV10-2 with TRBJ2-7, with D tentatively TRBD1 or TRBD2 (6 bases each). Germline CDR1 and CDR2: WSHSY and SAAADI. Between the trimmed V and J ends, which lost 7 bases and 2 bases, there was a span of 15 bases. The CDR3 runs 14 residues. CDR3 coding DNA: TGCGCCAGCACTCGGGGGCAGGGAGCCTACGAGCAGTACTTC. Translating gives CASTRGQGAYEQYF.

This clonotype was observed at least ten times. V and J are TRBV7-3 and TRBJ2-7; TRBD2 matches at 10 bases. There are 15 residues in the CDR3. Trimming at V came to 6 bases and at J to 1 base, leaving 6 bases not matched to a gene. CDR1 is SGHTA, CDR2 FQGTGA, per germline. The CDR3 sequence: CASSLSGGPSYEQYF. The CDR3 DNA is TGTGCCAGCAGTCTTAGCGGGGGGCCTTCCTACGAGCAGTACTTC.

A remark on this clonotype: This clone may be a read error of a much larger clone one base away. The gene calls are TRBV9 and TRBJ1-1; unclear D gene. Trimming cost V 1 base and J 0 bases, with 7 bases left between them. The length of the CDR3 is 14 residues. Germline lookup yields CDR1 SGDLS and CDR2 YYNGEE. The CDR3 DNA is TGTGCCAGCAGCGTATCGACCGTGAACACTGAAGCTTTCTTT. Residues: CASSVSTVNTEAFF.

This clonotype has at least ten counts. V usage is TRBV7-2 and J usage is TRBJ1-1, with D possibly being TRBD1 (5 bases). Germline V gives CDR1 SGHTA, CDR2 FQGNSA. Trimming shortened V by 7 bases and J by 4 bases, and 19 bases separated the two germline ends. This CDR3 contains 15 residues. CDR3 DNA: TGTGCCAGCACCTTTTGGGGAGCAGGGATCACTGAAGCTTTCTTT. Protein sequence: CASTFWGAGITEAFF.

This clonotype was observed many times. The rearrangement joins TRBV7-9 to TRBJ2-3, with TRBD2 identical over 10 bases. Germline V gene data show CDR1 as SEHNR and CDR2 as FQNEAQ (reference sequence). This CDR3 comprises 15 residues. V dropped 1 base and J dropped 11; count of bases not matched to a gene: 9. CDR3: CASSLEGAGGRGQYF. The CDR3, as DNA: TGTGCCAGCAGCTTAGAAGGAGCGGGGGGGCGAGGGCAGTATTTT.

This chain uses TRBV5-1 with TRBJ2-7; D is uncertain. This CDR3 has 14 amino acids. The V gene's germline CDR1 is SGHRS and CDR2 YFSETQ. With 0 bases removed from V and 5 bases from J, the gap between germline ends came to 12 bases. The CDR3 bases are TGCGCCAGCAGCTTGGGGCTAACCTTCGACGAGCAGTACTTC. Amino acid sequence: CASSLGLTFDEQYF.

This clonotype has at least ten counts. The chain links TRBV24-1 to TRBJ2-2; unclear D gene. Germline CDR1 is KGHDR and CDR2 is SFDVKD. The V end was cut by 3 bases, the J end by 0 bases, with 10 bases between. This CDR3 region has 16 residues. The CDR3 region is CATSDRPRSNTGELFF. The CDR3 nucleotides are TGTGCCACCAGTGATCGGCCACGTTCGAACACCGGGGAGCTGTTTTTT.

This clonotype was detected many times. The chain combines TRBV12-3 or TRBV12-4 with TRBJ2-7; D remains unclear. This CDR3 contains 15 residues. The V gene lost 6 bases and the J gene lost 2 bases, with 17 bases spanning the gap. The CDR3 DNA follows: TGTGCCAGCAGCCTGGGGTCCTCGGGCCCCTACGAGCAGTACTTC. Protein product: CASSLGSSGPYEQYF.

This clonotype was picked up many times. This sequence joins TRBV6-5 and TRBJ1-3; no definite D call. CDR1 is MNHEY, CDR2 SVGAGI, per germline. Trimming cost V 4 bases and J 2 bases, with 12 bases left between them. CDR3 length: 15 amino acids. The CDR3 spells CASSFSRAPGNTIYF. The CDR3 nucleotides read TGTGCCAGCAGTTTTTCACGGGCTCCTGGAAACACCATATATTTT.

Details on this clonotype: A much bigger clone sits one base away, suggesting this may be a read error. The missing conserved phenylalanine or tryptophan at the end of this CDR3 makes a read error likely. V usage is TRBV20-1 and J usage is TRBJ2-6, with D unresolved. The CDR3 contains 14 residues. Germline lookup yields CDR1 DFQATT and CDR2 SNEGSKA (reference sequence). V lost 3 bases, J lost 4 bases, and 10 bases lay in between. The CDR3: CSASKVGGANVLTV. CDR3 sequence (DNA): TGCAGTGCTAGTAAGGTCGGCGGGGCCAACGTCCTGACTGTC.

In its sample, this clonotype was seen many times. V gene TRBV7-8 combines with J gene TRBJ2-7; D is undetermined. Looked up from germline, CDR1 is SGHVS and CDR2 is FQNEAQ. The length of the CDR3 is 16 residues. The ends were cut back, 1 base at V and 0 bases at J, with 13 bases in the middle. CDR3 region: CASSLGSPHSSYEQYF. The CDR3 DNA is TGTGCCAGCAGCTTAGGTTCTCCTCACAGCTCCTACGAGCAGTACTTC.

In its sample, this clonotype was seen many times. The chain links TRBV2 to TRBJ2-7, with 7 nucleotides matching TRBD2. V lost 6 bases, J lost 2 bases, and 10 bases stayed unmatched. Germline V gives CDR1 SNHLY, CDR2 FYNNEI. The CDR3 runs to 15 residues. Here the CDR3 reads CASSVSGSRTYEQYF. DNA of the CDR3: TGTGCCAGCAGCGTTAGCGGGTCTAGGACCTACGAGCAGTACTTC.

This clonotype was recorded many times. This rearrangement joins TRBV14 to TRBJ2-3, with D unresolved. The CDR3 has 13 residues. The V gene lost 3 bases and the J gene lost 4 bases, with 8 bases spanning the gap. Germline lookup yields CDR1 SGHDN and CDR2 FVKESK. CDR3: CASSHYRADTQYF. The DNA for the CDR3 is TGTGCCAGCAGCCACTATCGGGCAGATACGCAGTATTTT.

This clonotype was recorded many times. The gene calls are TRBV10-3 and TRBJ1-6; the match to TRBD1 covers 7 bases. V shed 6 bases and J 0 bases; nucleotides not matched to a gene: 2. In germline, CDR1 is ENHRY, CDR2 SYGVKD. The CDR3 is 15 amino acids. CDR3 DNA: TGTGCCATCAGGACAGGGAGCTCCTATAATTCACCCCTCCACTTT. This gives the protein CAIRTGSSYNSPLHF.

Many counts were recorded for this clonotype. The rearrangement joins TRBV12-3 or TRBV12-4 to TRBJ2-7, with TRBD1 identical over 7 bases. J gave up 4 bases and V 3 bases, and 12 bases lay outside the gene matches. CDR3 length equals 16 residues. The CDR3 loop reads CASSFGDRVPQYEQYF. CDR3 in DNA: TGTGCCAGCAGTTTCGGAGACAGGGTACCCCAATACGAGCAGTACTTC.

In this sample, this clonotype turned up many times. CDR3 in amino acids: CAISEGTASTDTQYF. Here the CDR3 DNA reads TGTGCCATCAGTGAAGGGACAGCAAGCACAGATACGCAGTATTTT. This chain connects TRBV10-3 to TRBJ2-3, with TRBD1 matching over 7 bases. Trimming at V came to 3 bases and at J to 0 bases, leaving 3 bases not matched to a gene. The length of the CDR3 is 15 residues. CDR1 and CDR2 (germline): ENHRY, SYGVKD.

This clonotype was recorded at least ten times. J is TRBJ1-5 and V is TRBV20-1; no clear D gene. The CDR3 runs 15 residues. The V and J ends lost 1 base and 3 bases respectively, with 13 bases between them. Germline V gene sequence: CDR1 DFQATT, CDR2 SNEGSKA (reference sequence). The CDR3 DNA reads as TGCAGTGCTAGAGCCCGGGCCTTGTTCAATCAGCCCCAGCATTTT. Translating gives CSARARALFNQPQHF.

In this sample, this clonotype turned up many times. The gene calls are TRBV5-1 and TRBJ2-3; TRBD1 matches at 9 bases. V shed 2 bases and J 8 bases; nucleotides not matched to a gene: 12. The CDR3 extends over 16 amino acids. Germline V gene data show CDR1 as SGHRS and CDR2 as YFSETQ. The CDR3 bases are TGCGCCAGCAGCTTCGGGGGGACAGGGAAGGGCCTTACGCAGTATTTT. Encoded protein: CASSFGGTGKGLTQYF.

This clonotype was counted ten times or more. The V gene is TRBV7-3, the J gene TRBJ2-7; 7 positions agree with TRBD1. With 1 base clipped from V and 5 bases from J, the junction kept 8 bases outside the gene matches. Germline V gene sequence: CDR1 SGHTA, CDR2 FQGTGA. The CDR3 consists of 15 residues. CDR3: CASSLSPWDSHEQYF. CDR3 nucleotide sequence: TGTGCCAGCAGCTTAAGTCCTTGGGACAGCCACGAGCAGTACTTC.

This clonotype was seen ten or more times. The rearrangement uses TRBV5-1 and TRBJ1-1; perhaps TRBD1 as D (6 bases). V dropped 4 bases and J dropped 5 bases, with 15 bases sitting between them. CDR3 length: 14 amino acids. Germline V gene lookup returns CDR1 SGHRS and CDR2 YFSETQ. CDR3 amino acids: CASSPWGGRTEAFF. CDR3 in DNA: TGCGCCAGCAGCCCCTGGGGGGGCCGGACTGAAGCTTTCTTT.

This clonotype was found many times. The chain joins TRBV11-2 to TRBJ2-7; D perhaps matches TRBD1 (6 bases). Trimming removed 5 bases at V and 0 bases at J, with 14 bases between. The CDR3 consists of 15 residues. The germline gives CDR1 SGHAT, CDR2 FQNNGV. CDR3 residues: CASSRRTANSYEQYF. CDR3 coding DNA: TGTGCCAGCAGCCGACGGACAGCTAACTCCTACGAGCAGTACTTC.

This clonotype was seen at least ten times. J is TRBJ2-3 and V is TRBV5-6, with no clear D. V lost 0 bases, J lost 4 bases, and 3 bases lay in between. The CDR3 runs 12 residues. From germline, CDR1 is SGHDT and CDR2 YYEEEE. CDR3 nucleotides: TGTGCCAGCAGCTTGGGAGCAGATACGCAGTATTTT. Translated: CASSLGADTQYF.

This clonotype was picked up many times. This rearrangement joins TRBV28 to TRBJ1-1; 9 nucleotides align to TRBD1. The germline V gene encodes CDR1 MDHEN and CDR2 SYDVKM. The CDR3 is 17 amino acids. V was clipped by 3 bases and J by 0 bases; unmatched bases: 8. CDR3 coding DNA: TGTGCCAGCAGTTTCACGACAGGGGGTTTGATGAACACTGAAGCTTTCTTT. Translation: CASSFTTGGLMNTEAFF.

This clonotype has ten or more counts. The chain is built from TRBV29-1 and TRBJ1-1, with unresolved D. Trimming pared 4 bases from V and 5 bases from J, leaving 14 bases between. Germline CDR1 is SQVTM and CDR2 is ANQGSEA. This CDR3 contains 13 residues. Here the CDR3 reads CSVAVGGSTEAFF. CDR3 DNA: TGCAGCGTTGCTGTGGGAGGGAGTACTGAAGCTTTCTTT.